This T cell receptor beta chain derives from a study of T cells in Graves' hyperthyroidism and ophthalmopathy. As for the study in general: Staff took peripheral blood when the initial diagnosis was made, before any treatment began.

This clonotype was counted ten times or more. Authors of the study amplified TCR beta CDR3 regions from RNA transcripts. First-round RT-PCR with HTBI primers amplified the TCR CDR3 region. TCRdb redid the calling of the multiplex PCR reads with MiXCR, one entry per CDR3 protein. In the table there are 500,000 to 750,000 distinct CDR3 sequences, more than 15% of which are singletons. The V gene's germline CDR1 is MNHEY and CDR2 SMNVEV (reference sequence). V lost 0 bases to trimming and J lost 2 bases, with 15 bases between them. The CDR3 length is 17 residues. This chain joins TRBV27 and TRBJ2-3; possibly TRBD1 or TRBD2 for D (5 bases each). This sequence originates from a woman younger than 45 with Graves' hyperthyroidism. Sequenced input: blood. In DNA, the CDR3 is TGTGCCAGCAGTTTATCAGGGGACGCTCTCACCACAGATACGCAGTATTTT. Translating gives CASSLSGDALTTDTQYF.